This TCR beta chain is drawn from a study of blood T cells in healthy people across ages. As regards this clonotype: Its antigen is currently unknown.

A second PCR, run for 7 to 11 cycles, used a sample-barcoded 5' primer plus a J-beta primer mix. MiXCR, applied by TCRdb to the 5' RACE reads, yields one record per CDR3 protein. The sample has around 1,500,000 distinct CDR3 sequences, 28% seen once; the top ten hold less than 9.5%. Broader study findings: Age showed a roughly linear inverse relationship with TCR beta diversity per million T cells. Since the PBMCs were unsorted, naive and antigen-experienced cells could not be conclusively compared. Correlation between TCR beta diversity and naive T cell percentage was strong.

The sequence was collected from a woman aged 25 to 39 in good health. Sequencing used blood.

The CDR3 loop is CSARTRHRGRNYGYTF. CDR3 bases: TGCAGTGCTAGGACTAGACATCGGGGGAGAAACTATGGCTACACCTTC. This chain connects TRBV20-1 to TRBJ1-2; D perhaps matches TRBD1 (5 bases). This CDR3 is 16 amino acids long. Germline V lookup: CDR1 DFQATT, CDR2 SNEGSKA (reference sequence). Trimming took 3 bases from V and 2 from J, leaving 19 bases between them.